This T cell receptor (beta chain) was recovered during a study of post-analysis software for immune sequencing data. Background on the study: The courses of disease that were included comprised relapsing-remitting, secondary progressive and progressive-relapsing multiple sclerosis. Study observations and caveats: Relative to controls, patients with multiple sclerosis showed significantly lower normalized Chao1 diversity. Strong co-clustering by F measure was evident for samples that had been prepared in the same batch. Patients showed TRBV5-6, TRBV5-1 and TRBV20-1 among a few TRBV segments more frequent than in controls.

Worth noting for this clonotype: Its cognate antigen is unknown.

Unique molecular identifiers tagged the TCR beta cDNA libraries. Each sample of roughly 0.95 to 10 million input T cells yielded 500,000 or so cDNA molecules, so each molecule approximated one T cell. Each CDR3 protein is one row after TCRdb ran MiXCR on the PCR reads. The table has 500,000 to 600,000 distinct CDR3 sequences, 44% seen once. The ends were cut back, 5 bases at V and 3 bases at J, with 14 bases in the middle. CDR1 and CDR2 from the germline V gene are DFQATT and SNEGSKA (reference sequence). CDR3 length: 13 residues. The specimen was blood. This TCR was sampled from a girl aged 10 to 17 with multiple sclerosis. The chain uses TRBV20-1 and TRBJ2-7, with D perhaps assigned TRBD1 or TRBD2 (5 bases each). The CDR3 DNA follows: TGCAGTGCTTGGGACGAGGGGTACTACGAGCAGTACTTC. Its protein product is CSAWDEGYYEQYF.